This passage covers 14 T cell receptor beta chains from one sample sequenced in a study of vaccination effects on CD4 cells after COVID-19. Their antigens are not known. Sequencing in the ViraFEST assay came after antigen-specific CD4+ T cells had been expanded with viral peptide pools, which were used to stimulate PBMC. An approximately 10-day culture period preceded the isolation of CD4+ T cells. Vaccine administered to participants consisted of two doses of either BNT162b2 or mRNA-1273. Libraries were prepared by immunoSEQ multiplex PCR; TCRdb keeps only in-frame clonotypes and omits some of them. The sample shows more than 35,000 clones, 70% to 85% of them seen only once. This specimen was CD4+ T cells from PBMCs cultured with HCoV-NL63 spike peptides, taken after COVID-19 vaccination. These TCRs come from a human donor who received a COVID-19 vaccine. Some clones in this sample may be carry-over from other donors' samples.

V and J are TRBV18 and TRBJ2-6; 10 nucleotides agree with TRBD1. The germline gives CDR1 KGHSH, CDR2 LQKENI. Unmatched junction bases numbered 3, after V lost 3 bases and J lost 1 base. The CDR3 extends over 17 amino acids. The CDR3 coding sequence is TGTGCCAGCTCACCGCCGGGACAGGGGTCTGGGGCCAACGTCCTGACTTTC. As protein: CASSPPGQGSGANVLTF. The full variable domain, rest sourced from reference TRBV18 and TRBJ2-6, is NAGVMQNPRHLVRRRGQEARLRCSPMKGHSHVYWYRQLPEEGLKFMVYLQKENIIDESGMPKERFSAEFPKEGPSILRIQQVVRGDSAAYFCASSPPGQGSGANVLTFGAGSRLTVL.

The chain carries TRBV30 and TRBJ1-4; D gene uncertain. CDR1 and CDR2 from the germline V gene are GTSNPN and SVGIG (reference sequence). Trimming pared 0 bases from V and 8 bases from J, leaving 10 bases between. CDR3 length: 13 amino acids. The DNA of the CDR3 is TGTGCCTGGAGTGTACTGGGTGGGGAAAAACTGTTTTTT. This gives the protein CAWSVLGGEKLFF.

CDR3 sequence: CASSNPTDTQYF. The DNA for the CDR3 is TGTGCCAGCAGCAATCCCACAGATACGCAGTATTTT. The V call is TRBV7-9, the J call TRBJ2-3; no definite D call. The CDR3 extends over 12 amino acids. Germline V gene lookup returns CDR1 SEHNR and CDR2 FQNEAQ (reference sequence). Trimming stripped 5 bases from V and 2 bases from J, with 5 bases between.

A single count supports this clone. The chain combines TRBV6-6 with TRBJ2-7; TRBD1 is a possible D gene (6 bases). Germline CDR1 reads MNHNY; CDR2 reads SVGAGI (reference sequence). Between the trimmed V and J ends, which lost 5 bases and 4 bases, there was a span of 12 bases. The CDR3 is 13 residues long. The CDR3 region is CASSKPDSYEQYV. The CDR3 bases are TGTGCCAGCAGTAAGCCGGACAGTTACGAGCAGTACGTC.

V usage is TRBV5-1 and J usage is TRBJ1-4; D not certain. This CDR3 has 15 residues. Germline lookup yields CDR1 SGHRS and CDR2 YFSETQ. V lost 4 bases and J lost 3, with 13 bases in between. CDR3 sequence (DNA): TGCGCCAGCAGCCACAACGTAGGGTCTAATGAAAAACTGTTTTTT. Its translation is CASSHNVGSNEKLFF. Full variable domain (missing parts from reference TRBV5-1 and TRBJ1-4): KAGVTQTPRYLIKTRGQQVTLSCSPISGHRSVSWYQQTPGQGLQFLFEYFSETQRNKGNFPGRFSGRQFSNSRSEMNVSTLELGDSALYLCASSHNVGSNEKLFFGSGTQLSVL.

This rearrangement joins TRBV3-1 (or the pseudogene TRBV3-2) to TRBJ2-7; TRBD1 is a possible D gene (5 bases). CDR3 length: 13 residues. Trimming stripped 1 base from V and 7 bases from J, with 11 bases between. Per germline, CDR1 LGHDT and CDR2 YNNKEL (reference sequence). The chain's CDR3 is CASSQGQLGEQYV. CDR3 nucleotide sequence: TGTGCCAGCAGCCAAGGACAGCTGGGGGAGCAGTACGTC.

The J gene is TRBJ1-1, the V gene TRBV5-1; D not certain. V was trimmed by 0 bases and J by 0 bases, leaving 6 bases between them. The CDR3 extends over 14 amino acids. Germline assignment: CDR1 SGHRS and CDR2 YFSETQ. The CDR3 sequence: CASSLDGLNTEAFF. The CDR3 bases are TGCGCCAGCAGCTTGGACGGCCTGAACACTGAAGCTTTCTTT.

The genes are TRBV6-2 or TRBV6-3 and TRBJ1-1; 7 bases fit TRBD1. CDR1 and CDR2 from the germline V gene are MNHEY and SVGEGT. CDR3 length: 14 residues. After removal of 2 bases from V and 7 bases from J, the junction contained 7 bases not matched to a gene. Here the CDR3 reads CASSYGTARVEAFF. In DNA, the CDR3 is TGTGCCAGCAGTTACGGGACAGCAAGAGTTGAAGCTTTCTTT.

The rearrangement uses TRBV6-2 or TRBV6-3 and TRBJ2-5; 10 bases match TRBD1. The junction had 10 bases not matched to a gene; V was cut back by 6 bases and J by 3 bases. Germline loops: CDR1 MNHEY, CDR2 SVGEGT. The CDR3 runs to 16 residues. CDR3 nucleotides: TGTGCCAGCAGCCCTGGGACAGGGGCAATTAAAGAGACCCAGTACTTC. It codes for CASSPGTGAIKETQYF.

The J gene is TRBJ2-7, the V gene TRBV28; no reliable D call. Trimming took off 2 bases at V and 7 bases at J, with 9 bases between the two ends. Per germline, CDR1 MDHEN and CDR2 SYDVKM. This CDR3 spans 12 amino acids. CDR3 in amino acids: CASSLVGREQYV. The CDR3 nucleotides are TGTGCCAGCAGTTTAGTGGGTCGGGAGCAGTACGTC.

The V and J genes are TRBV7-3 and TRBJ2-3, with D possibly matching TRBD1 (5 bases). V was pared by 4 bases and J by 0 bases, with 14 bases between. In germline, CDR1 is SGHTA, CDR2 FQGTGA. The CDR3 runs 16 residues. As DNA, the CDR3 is TGTGCCAGCAGCTCCGGAGCCCAGGGAAGCACAGATACGCAGTATTTT. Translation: CASSSGAQGSTDTQYF.

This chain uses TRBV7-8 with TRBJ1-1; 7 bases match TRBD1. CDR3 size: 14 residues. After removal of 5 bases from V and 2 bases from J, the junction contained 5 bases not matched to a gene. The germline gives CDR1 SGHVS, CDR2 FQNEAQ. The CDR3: CASSPRDRNTEAFF. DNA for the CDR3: TGTGCCAGCAGCCCAAGGGACAGAAACACTGAAGCTTTCTTT.

The CDR3 here is CASSLQVGGEQETQYF. The DNA for the CDR3 is TGTGCCAGCAGCTTACAGGTTGGCGGGGAACAAGAGACCCAGTACTTC. The V call is TRBV7-2, the J call TRBJ2-5; D might be TRBD2 (6 bases). The CDR3 length is 16 residues. V dropped 2 bases and J dropped 2 bases, with 15 bases sitting between them. Germline-derived CDR1 and CDR2 are SGHTA and FQGNSA.

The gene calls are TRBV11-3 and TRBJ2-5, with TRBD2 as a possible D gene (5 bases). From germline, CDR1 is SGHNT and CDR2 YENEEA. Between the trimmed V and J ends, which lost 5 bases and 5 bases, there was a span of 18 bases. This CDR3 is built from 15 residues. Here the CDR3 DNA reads TGTGCCAGCAGCACCCGCCCGCTAGCCGGGGAGACCCAGTACTTC. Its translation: CASSTRPLAGETQYF.